This section outlines one TCR beta chain sequence together with its context. Study processing details: Amplified reference gene primers provided the basis for estimating nucleated cell counts. The method was immunoSEQ multiplex PCR; TCRdb's version includes in-frame clones alone and lacks a portion of them. V and J calls and clone size are copied from that table; D and trimming were computed from the DNA. The table includes 140,000 to 150,000 clones, around nine tenths detected once. V gave up 2 bases and J gave up 6 bases, with 10 bases separating them. Germline-derived CDR1 and CDR2 are ENHRY and SYGVKD. This CDR3 is 13 amino acids long. This sample was included in a study of blood T cell repertoires in COVID-19. Study details: Samples representing acute and convalescent COVID-19 were sourced from the United States, Italy and Spain. T cells, B-cell-depleted T cells, or PBMCs supplied cDNA or gDNA.

The rearrangement links TRBV10-3 to TRBJ1-2; D ambiguous. The TCR was taken from a woman aged 45-59 years with acute or convalescent COVID-19. The sample was peripheral blood. DNA for the CDR3: TGTGCCATCAGTGAGATAGCCCTAGATGGCTACACCTTC. Amino acid sequence: CAISEIALDGYTF.